The 3 T cell receptor beta chains in this list originate from one sample, sequenced in a study of blood T cell repertoires in COVID-19 (TCRdb year 2020). Receptor libraries were prepared by the immunoSEQ multiplex PCR assay. TCRdb carries this immuneACCESS record with in-frame sequences only. Its versions omit some clonotypes, under half of them owing to an unresolved V gene in the studies checked, with the rest unexplained. This sample holds fewer than 120,000 clones; around 90% were observed only once. The ten top clones hold 4% to 5% of the sample. The sequencing sample was made of peripheral blood. The receptors derive from a human donor in a cohort sampled during active COVID-19.

The genes are TRBV4-2 and TRBJ1-2; TRBD1 agrees at 10 bases. V was pared by 0 bases and J by 3 bases, with 1 base of the junction left unmatched. Germline CDR1 reads LGHNA; CDR2 reads YNFKEQ. This CDR3 has 15 residues. The CDR3 region is CASSQDGTGDYGYTF. CDR3 coding DNA: TGTGCCAGCAGCCAAGATGGGACAGGGGACTATGGCTACACCTTC.

The rearrangement uses TRBV5-5 and TRBJ1-1, with 8 bases lining up with TRBD1. Germline V gene data show CDR1 as SGHKS and CDR2 as YYEKEE (reference sequence). The ends lost 0 bases at V and 5 bases at J; junction bases unmatched: 0. The CDR3 contains 13 residues. CDR3 nucleotides: TGTGCCAGCAGCTTGGGGACAGGGACTGAAGCTTTCTTT. Encoded protein: CASSLGTGTEAFF.

This sequence joins TRBV9 and TRBJ2-2; TRBD2 aligns across 7 bases. This CDR3 is built from 16 residues. Per germline, CDR1 SGDLS and CDR2 YYNGEE. V was clipped by 4 bases and J by 1 base; unmatched bases: 7. CDR3 sequence reads: CASSRPGGGNTGELFF. Here the CDR3 DNA reads TGTGCCAGCAGCCGACCGGGCGGGGGGAACACCGGGGAGCTGTTTTTT.